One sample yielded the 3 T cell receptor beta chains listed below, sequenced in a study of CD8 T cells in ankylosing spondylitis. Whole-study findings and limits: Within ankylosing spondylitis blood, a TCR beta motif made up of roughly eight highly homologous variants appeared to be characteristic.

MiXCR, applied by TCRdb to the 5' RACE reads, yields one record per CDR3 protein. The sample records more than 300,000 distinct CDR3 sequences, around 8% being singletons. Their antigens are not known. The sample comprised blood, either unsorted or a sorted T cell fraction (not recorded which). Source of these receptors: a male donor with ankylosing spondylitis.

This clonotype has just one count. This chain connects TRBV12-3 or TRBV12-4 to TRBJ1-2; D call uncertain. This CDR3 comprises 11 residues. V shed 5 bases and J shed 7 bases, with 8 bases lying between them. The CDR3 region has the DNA TGTGCCAGCAGTCCCTTAGTTGGCTACACCTTC. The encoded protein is CASSPLVGYTF.

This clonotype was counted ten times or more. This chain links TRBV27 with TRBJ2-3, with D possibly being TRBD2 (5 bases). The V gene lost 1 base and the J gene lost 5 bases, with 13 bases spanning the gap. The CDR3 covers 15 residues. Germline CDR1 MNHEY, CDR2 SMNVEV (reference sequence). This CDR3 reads CASSLLGRGRDTQYF. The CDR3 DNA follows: TGTGCCAGCAGTTTATTAGGTCGAGGGAGAGATACGCAGTATTTT.

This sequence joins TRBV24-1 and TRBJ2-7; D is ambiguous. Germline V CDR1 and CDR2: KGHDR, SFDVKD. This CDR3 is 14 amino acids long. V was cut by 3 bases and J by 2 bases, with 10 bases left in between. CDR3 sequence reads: CATSDRTEPYEQYF. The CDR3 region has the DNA TGTGCCACCAGTGATCGGACGGAGCCCTACGAGCAGTACTTC.